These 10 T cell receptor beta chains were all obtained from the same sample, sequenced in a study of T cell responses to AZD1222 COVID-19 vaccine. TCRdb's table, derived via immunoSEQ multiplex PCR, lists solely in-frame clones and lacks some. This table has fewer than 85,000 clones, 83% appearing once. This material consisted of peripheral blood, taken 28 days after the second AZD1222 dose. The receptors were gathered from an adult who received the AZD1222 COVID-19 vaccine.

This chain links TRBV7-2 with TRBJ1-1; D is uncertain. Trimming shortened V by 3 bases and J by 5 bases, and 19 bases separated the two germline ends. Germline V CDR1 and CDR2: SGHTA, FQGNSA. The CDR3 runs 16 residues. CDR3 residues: CASSLVGPATSTEAFF. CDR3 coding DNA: TGTGCCAGCAGCTTGGTCGGGCCCGCGACAAGTACTGAAGCTTTCTTT. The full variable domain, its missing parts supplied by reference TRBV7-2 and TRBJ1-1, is GAGVSQSPSNKVTEKGKDVELRCDPISGHTALYWYRQSLGQGLEFLIYFQGNSAPDKSGLPSDRFSAERTGGSVSTLTIQRTQQEDSAVYLCASSLVGPATSTEAFFGQGTRLTVV.

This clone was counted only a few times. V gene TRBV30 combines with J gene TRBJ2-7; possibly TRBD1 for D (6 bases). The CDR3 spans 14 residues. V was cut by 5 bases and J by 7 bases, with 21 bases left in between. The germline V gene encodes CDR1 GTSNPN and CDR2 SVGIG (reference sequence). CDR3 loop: CAWATGLLGWEQYF. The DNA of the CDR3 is TGTGCCTGGGCAACAGGGCTCTTAGGGTGGGAGCAGTACTTC.

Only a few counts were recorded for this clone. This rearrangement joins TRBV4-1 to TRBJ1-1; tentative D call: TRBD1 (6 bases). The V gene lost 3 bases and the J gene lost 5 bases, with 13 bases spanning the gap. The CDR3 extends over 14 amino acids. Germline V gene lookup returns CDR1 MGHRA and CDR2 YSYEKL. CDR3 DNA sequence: TGCGCCAGCAGCCAGTACAGGGCCGGAACTGAAGCTTTCTTT. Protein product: CASSQYRAGTEAFF.

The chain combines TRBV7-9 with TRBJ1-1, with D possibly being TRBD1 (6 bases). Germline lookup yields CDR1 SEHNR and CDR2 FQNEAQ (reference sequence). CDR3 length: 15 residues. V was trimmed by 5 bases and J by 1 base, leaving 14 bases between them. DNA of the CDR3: TGTGCCAGCAGCCTAAAGCAGGGGCCGAACACTGAAGCTTTCTTT. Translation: CASSLKQGPNTEAFF.

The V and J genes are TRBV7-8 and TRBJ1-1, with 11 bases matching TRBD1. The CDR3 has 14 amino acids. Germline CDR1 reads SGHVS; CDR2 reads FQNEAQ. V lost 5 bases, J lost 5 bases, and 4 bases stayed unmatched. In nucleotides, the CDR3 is TGTGCCAGCAGCGTCCGGGACAGGGGGACTGAAGCTTTCTTT. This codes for CASSVRDRGTEAFF.

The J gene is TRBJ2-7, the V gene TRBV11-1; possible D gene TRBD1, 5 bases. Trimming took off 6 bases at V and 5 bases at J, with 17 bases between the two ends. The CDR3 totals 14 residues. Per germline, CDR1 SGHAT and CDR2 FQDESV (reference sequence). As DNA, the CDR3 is TGTGCCAGCAGAAAAGGGGCAGGGATGGACGAGCAGTACTTC. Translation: CASRKGAGMDEQYF.

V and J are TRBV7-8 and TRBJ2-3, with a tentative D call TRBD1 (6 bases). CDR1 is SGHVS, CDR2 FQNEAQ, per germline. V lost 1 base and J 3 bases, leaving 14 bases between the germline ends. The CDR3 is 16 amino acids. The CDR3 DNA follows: TGTGCCAGCAGCTTAGTGCAACAGGGTCTGACAGATACGCAGTATTTT. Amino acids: CASSLVQQGLTDTQYF.

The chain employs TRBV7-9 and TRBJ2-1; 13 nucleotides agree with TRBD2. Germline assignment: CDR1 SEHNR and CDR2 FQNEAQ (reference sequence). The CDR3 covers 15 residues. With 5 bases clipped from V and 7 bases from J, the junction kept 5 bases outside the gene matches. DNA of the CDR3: TGTGCCAGCAGCGCCACTAGCGGGGGGGCGAATGAGCAGTTCTTC. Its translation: CASSATSGGANEQFF.

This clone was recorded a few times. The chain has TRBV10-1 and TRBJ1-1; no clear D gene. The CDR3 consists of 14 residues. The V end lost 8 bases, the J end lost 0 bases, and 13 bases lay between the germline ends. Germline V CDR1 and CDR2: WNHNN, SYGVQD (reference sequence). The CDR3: CASYPAQVNTEAFF. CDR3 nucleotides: TGCGCCAGCTACCCCGCCCAGGTGAACACTGAAGCTTTCTTT.

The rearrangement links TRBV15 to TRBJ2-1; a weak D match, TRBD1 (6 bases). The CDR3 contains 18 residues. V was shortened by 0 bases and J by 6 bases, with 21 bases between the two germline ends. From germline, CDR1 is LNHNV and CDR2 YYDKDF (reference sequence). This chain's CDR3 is CATSRDPTGPSLGNEQFF. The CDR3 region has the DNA TGTGCCACCAGCAGAGATCCAACAGGGCCCTCCTTGGGCAATGAGCAGTTCTTC.